These 17 T cell receptor beta chains were all obtained from the same sample, sequenced in a study of beta chain features in type 1 diabetes. The study, taken as a whole, reports: Shortening of TCRB CDR3s, moderate but significant, appeared in all four CD4+ subsets of Type 1 diabetes patients.

Sequencing targeted expressed TCRB transcripts, as all isolated RNA had been reverse transcribed. This table comes from immunoSEQ multiplex PCR, and its TCRdb copy is limited to in-frame clones, with some not included. The sample includes 200,000 to 300,000 clones, around 9.9% of them seen just once. These TCRs' antigens remain unknown. Material: naive CD4+ T cells from blood. The receptors here all came from a young man with type 1 diabetes.

Only a few counts were recorded for this clone. The J gene is TRBJ2-6, the V gene TRBV7-2, with unresolved D. The CDR3 length is 15 residues. Germline V gives CDR1 SGHTA, CDR2 FQGNSA. V dropped 0 bases and J dropped 8 bases, with 11 bases sitting between them. This CDR3 is CASSLAARSSNVLTF. Written as DNA, the CDR3 is TGTGCCAGCAGCTTAGCAGCGCGTTCTTCCAACGTCCTGACTTTC.

The table lists this clone with a few counts. The rearrangement links TRBV5-6 to TRBJ1-2, with TRBD1 matching 7 bases. This CDR3 contains 15 residues. Germline values: CDR1 SGHDT, CDR2 YYEEEE. The J segment lost 6 bases and the V segment lost 0 bases, leaving 8 bases of the junction unmatched. As DNA, the CDR3 is TGTGCCAGCAGCTTGGGACAGGGTCGTATGGATGGCTACACCTTC. Residues: CASSLGQGRMDGYTF. The full variable domain, its missing parts supplied by reference TRBV5-6 and TRBJ1-2, is DAGVTQSPTHLIKTRGQQVTLRCSPKSGHDTVSWYQQALGQGPQFIFQYYEEEERQRGNFPDRFSGHQFPNYSSELNVNALLLGDSALYLCASSLGQGRMDGYTFGSGTRLTVV.

The chain links TRBV15 to TRBJ2-2, with no clear D. Germline loops: CDR1 LNHNV, CDR2 YYDKDF (reference sequence). The CDR3 has 14 residues. Trimming took off 4 bases at V and 1 base at J, with 7 bases between the two ends. The CDR3 nucleotides are TGTGCCACCAGCACAGACTTGAACACCGGGGAGCTGTTTTTT. Amino acids: CATSTDLNTGELFF.

In its sample, this clone was seen a few times. This chain links TRBV2 with TRBJ2-3; D remains ambiguous. V was shortened by 4 bases and J by 2 bases, with 4 bases between the two germline ends. This CDR3 is built from 12 residues. The V gene's germline CDR1 is SNHLY and CDR2 FYNNEI. DNA for the CDR3: TGTGCCAGCAGTGGGCCCACAGATACGCAGTATTTT. Its protein product is CASSGPTDTQYF.

This clone occurred a few times. This chain links TRBV5-1 with TRBJ1-1, with TRBD1 matching 7 bases. The germline V gene encodes CDR1 SGHRS and CDR2 YFSETQ. This CDR3 comprises 13 residues. V was clipped by 3 bases and J by 3 bases; unmatched bases: 2. CDR3: CASSWGQYTEAFF. Here the CDR3 DNA reads TGCGCCAGCAGCTGGGGACAGTACACTGAAGCTTTCTTT.

The chain joins TRBV5-1 to TRBJ2-3; a weak D match, TRBD1 (8 bases). The CDR3 has 15 amino acids. V was pared by 6 bases and J by 4 bases, with 18 bases between. The germline V gene encodes CDR1 SGHRS and CDR2 YFSETQ. The CDR3 reads CASKGGTGRPDTQYF. The CDR3 DNA is TGCGCCAGCAAGGGGGGGACAGGCCGTCCAGATACGCAGTATTTT.

The J gene is TRBJ1-2, the V gene TRBV5-4, with TRBD1 matching 7 bases. The germline CDR1 and CDR2 sequences are SGHNT and YYREEE (reference sequence). This CDR3 has 15 amino acids. V was clipped by 4 bases and J by 4 bases; unmatched bases: 10. The chain's CDR3 is CASSPKTGNPYGYTF. CDR3 nucleotide sequence: TGTGCCAGCAGCCCCAAGACAGGGAATCCCTATGGCTACACCTTC.

Only a few counts were recorded for this clone. The CDR3 DNA sequence: TGTGCCAGTAGCGACATCGAGGGCGACTATGGCTACACCTTC. Translation: CASSDIEGDYGYTF. The chain uses TRBV19 and TRBJ1-2; D unclear. Per the germline V gene, CDR1 is LNHDA and CDR2 is SQIVND (reference sequence). V was cut by 6 bases and J by 3 bases, with 14 bases left in between. The CDR3 contains 14 residues.

This clone was found a few times. This chain uses TRBV6-4 with TRBJ2-3, with 10 bases lining up with TRBD2. The ends lost 4 bases at V and 5 bases at J; junction bases unmatched: 9. This CDR3 comprises 16 residues. Germline V lookup: CDR1 MRHNA, CDR2 SNTAGT. The CDR3 protein is CASSGSGGARRDTQYF. CDR3 DNA: TGTGCCAGCAGTGGAAGCGGGGGGGCGAGGAGAGATACGCAGTATTTT.

This clone came up a few times. The J gene is TRBJ1-4, the V gene TRBV2; D not certain. V shed 0 bases and J shed 8 bases, with 4 bases lying between them. Germline CDR1 SNHLY, CDR2 FYNNEI. The CDR3 runs 12 residues. CDR3 loop: CASSEATEKLFF. The CDR3, as DNA: TGTGCCAGCAGTGAAGCGACAGAAAAACTGTTTTTT.

The chain couples TRBV5-1 to TRBJ2-7; D perhaps matches TRBD1 (5 bases). Trimming left V 3 bases short and J 2 bases short, with 21 bases between. Germline CDR1 reads SGHRS; CDR2 reads YFSETQ. The CDR3 sequence is 17 residues long. CDR3 in amino acids: CASSSAPDTRGTYEQYF. The CDR3 nucleotides are TGCGCCAGCAGCTCAGCCCCGGACACCCGCGGTACCTACGAGCAGTACTTC.

In this sample, this clone turned up a few times. This chain uses TRBV25-1 with TRBJ1-1; 7 nucleotides align to TRBD1. The CDR3 contains 15 residues. Germline CDR1 reads MGHDK; CDR2 reads SYGVNS. V was clipped by 4 bases and J by 0 bases; unmatched bases: 5. In nucleotides, the CDR3 is TGTGCCAGCAGTGTGGCAGGGGGGATGAACACTGAAGCTTTCTTT. This encodes CASSVAGGMNTEAFF.

This clone has just a few counts. DNA of the CDR3: TGTGCCAGCACCCCGGGAGGGAATCCTGGGGCCAACGTCCTGACTTTC. Its translation: CASTPGGNPGANVLTF. The chain joins TRBV28 to TRBJ2-6, with 8 positions matching TRBD2. With V trimmed by 7 bases and J by 2 bases, 7 bases remained unmatched. The germline gives CDR1 MDHEN, CDR2 SYDVKM. The CDR3 has 16 residues.

The rearrangement uses TRBV7-9 and TRBJ1-2; D gene ambiguous. The ends were cut back, 2 bases at V and 4 bases at J, with 8 bases in the middle. The germline gives CDR1 SEHNR, CDR2 FQNEAQ (reference sequence). The CDR3 extends over 13 amino acids. The CDR3 DNA sequence: TGTGCCAGCAGCTTACGTCCGGGCTATGGCTACACCTTC. Translated, it gives CASSLRPGYGYTF.

The J gene is TRBJ2-3, the V gene TRBV5-4, with TRBD2 matching over 12 bases. V shed 2 bases and J 2 bases; nucleotides not matched to a gene: 9. This CDR3 contains 18 residues. Per germline, CDR1 SGHNT and CDR2 YYREEE (reference sequence). For the CDR3, the DNA is TGTGCCAGCAGCTTTCCCGGGACTAGCGGGCCTCTCACAGATACGCAGTATTTT. This gives the protein CASSFPGTSGPLTDTQYF.

As regards this clone: Different DNA sequences within this sample yield the same CDR3. The V call is TRBV18, the J call TRBJ2-3; TRBD2 matches at 9 bases. V dropped 1 base and J dropped 2; count of bases not matched to a gene: 1. The CDR3 runs 15 residues. The germline CDR1 and CDR2 sequences are KGHSH and LQKENI. In nucleotides, the CDR3 is TGTGCCAGCTCACCACTAGCGGGGGCCACAGATACGCAGTATTTT. Its translation is CASSPLAGATDTQYF.

The sample holds a few counts of this clone. The rearrangement uses TRBV6-5 and TRBJ1-3; D not certain. CDR3 length equals 15 residues. V was cut by 0 bases and J by 8 bases, with 14 bases left in between. CDR1 MNHEY and CDR2 SVGAGI come from the germline V gene. CDR3 protein: CASSYSSSSGDTIYF. The CDR3 DNA reads TGTGCCAGCAGTTACTCGTCGTCCTCCGGGGACACCATATATTTT.